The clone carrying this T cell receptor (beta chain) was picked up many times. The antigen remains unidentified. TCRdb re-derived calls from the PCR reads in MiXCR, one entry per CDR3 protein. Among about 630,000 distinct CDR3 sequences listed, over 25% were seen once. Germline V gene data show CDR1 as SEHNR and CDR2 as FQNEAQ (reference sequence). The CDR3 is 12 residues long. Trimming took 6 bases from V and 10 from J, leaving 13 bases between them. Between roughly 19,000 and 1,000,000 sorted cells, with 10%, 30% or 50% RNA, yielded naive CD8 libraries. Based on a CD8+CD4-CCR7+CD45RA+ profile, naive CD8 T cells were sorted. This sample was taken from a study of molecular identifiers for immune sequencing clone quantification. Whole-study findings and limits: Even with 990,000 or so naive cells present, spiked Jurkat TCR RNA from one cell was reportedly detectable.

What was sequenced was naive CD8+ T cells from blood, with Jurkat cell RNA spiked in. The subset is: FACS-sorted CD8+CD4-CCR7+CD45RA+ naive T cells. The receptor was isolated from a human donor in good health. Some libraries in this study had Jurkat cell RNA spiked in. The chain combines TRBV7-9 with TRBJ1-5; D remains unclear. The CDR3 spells CASSTSYEPQHF. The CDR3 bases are TGTGCCAGCAGTACGTCATATGAACCCCAGCATTTT.